This T cell receptor (beta chain) was observed in a study of cytomegalovirus exposure and HLA in healthy donors. About this clone itself: Its target is not known.

PCR used 60 Vbeta primers and 13 Jbeta primers. Authors' data handling: In a later analysis, the count reached 82 million or so unique TCR beta chains, with roughly 9.9 million shared. Generated by immunoSEQ multiplex PCR, the TCRdb table keeps only in-frame clones and is missing some. The V and J calls and clone size come from that table; D and trimming were worked out from the DNA. The top ten hold 7.5% to 9.5% of the sample, which has more than 60,000 clones, 65% to 75% seen once. Study-wide results and caveats: In vitro experiments confirmed that three CMV-associated chains were specific for CMV antigens. Later on, an analysis found that several of the most significant clusters appeared to be linked to common viral pathogens, which included parvovirus B19. Being productive about 87% or about 30% of the time was typical of most TCR beta V segments in an earlier analysis.

This clonotype originated in a man in his forties in good health and CMV-seropositive. The sequencing input was PBMCs.

DNA of the CDR3: TGCGCCAGCAGCCGGGGGGTGGCTAGCGGGAGTTATCATGAGCAGTTCTTC. Translated, it gives CASSRGVASGSYHEQFF. V gene TRBV10-2 combines with J gene TRBJ2-1; 10 bases map to TRBD2. Unmatched junction bases numbered 16, after V lost 6 bases and J lost 8 bases. Germline V gene sequence: CDR1 WSHSY, CDR2 SAAADI. The CDR3 runs 17 residues.